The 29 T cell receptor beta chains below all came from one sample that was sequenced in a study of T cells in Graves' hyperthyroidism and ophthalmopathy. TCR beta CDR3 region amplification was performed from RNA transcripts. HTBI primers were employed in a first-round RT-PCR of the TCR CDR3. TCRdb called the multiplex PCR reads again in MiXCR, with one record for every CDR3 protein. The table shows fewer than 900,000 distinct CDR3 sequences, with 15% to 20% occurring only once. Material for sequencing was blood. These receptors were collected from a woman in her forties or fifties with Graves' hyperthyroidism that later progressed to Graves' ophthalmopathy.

CDR3 bases: TGCAGCGTCCTCGACAGGGGGCCAACTGGGGCCAACGTCCTGACTTTC. Its protein product is CSVLDRGPTGANVLTF. The chain carries TRBV29-1 and TRBJ2-6, with 10 nucleotides matching TRBD1. Germline V gene lookup returns CDR1 SQVTM and CDR2 ANQGSEA. Trimming cost V 6 bases and J 2 bases; bases outside gene matches: 7. This CDR3 region has 16 residues.

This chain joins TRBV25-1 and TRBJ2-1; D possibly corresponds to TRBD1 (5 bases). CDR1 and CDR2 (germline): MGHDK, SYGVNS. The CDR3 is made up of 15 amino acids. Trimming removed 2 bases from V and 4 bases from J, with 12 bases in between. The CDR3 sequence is CASSEQGRLYNEQFF. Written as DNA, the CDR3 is TGTGCCAGCAGTGAACAGGGCAGATTATACAATGAGCAGTTCTTC.

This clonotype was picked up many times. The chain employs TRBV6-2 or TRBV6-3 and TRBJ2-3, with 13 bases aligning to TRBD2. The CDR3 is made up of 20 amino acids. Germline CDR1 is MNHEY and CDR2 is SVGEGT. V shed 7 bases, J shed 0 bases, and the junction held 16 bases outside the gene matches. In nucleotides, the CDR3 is TGTGCCAGCACCCTACGAGGAACTAGCGGGGGGGCCGGTAGCACAGATACGCAGTATTTT. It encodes CASTLRGTSGGAGSTDTQYF.

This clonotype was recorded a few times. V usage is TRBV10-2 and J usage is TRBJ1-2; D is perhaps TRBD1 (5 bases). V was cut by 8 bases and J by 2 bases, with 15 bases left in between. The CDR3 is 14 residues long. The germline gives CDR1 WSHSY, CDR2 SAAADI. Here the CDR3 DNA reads TGCGCCAGCCTCGAGCCCACAGGCAACTATGGCTACACCTTC. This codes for CASLEPTGNYGYTF.

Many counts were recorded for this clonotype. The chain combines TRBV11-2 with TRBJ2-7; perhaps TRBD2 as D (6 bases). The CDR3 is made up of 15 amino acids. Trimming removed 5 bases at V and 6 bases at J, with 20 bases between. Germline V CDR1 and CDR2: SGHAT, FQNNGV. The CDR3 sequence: CASSPGYPMGGEQYF. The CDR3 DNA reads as TGTGCCAGCAGCCCAGGGTATCCCATGGGAGGCGAGCAGTACTTC.

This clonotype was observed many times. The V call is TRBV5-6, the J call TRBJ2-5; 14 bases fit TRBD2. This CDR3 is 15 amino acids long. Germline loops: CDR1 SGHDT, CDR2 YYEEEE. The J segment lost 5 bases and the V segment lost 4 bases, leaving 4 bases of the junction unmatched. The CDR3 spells CASSLRTSGGETQYF. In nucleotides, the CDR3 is TGTGCCAGCAGCCTCCGGACTAGCGGGGGGGAGACCCAGTACTTC.

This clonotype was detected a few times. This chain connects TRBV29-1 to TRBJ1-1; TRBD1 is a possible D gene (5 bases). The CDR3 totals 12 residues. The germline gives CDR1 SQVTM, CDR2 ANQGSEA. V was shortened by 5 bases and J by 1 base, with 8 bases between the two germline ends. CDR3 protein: CSVPRANTEAFF. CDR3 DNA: TGCAGCGTTCCCAGGGCGAACACTGAAGCTTTCTTT. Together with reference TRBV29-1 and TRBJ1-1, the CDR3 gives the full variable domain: SAVISQKPSRDICQRGTSLTIQCQVDSQVTMMFWYRQQPGQSLTLIATANQGSEATYESGFVIDKFPISRPNLTFSTLTVSNMSPEDSSIYLCSVPRANTEAFFGQGTRLTVV.

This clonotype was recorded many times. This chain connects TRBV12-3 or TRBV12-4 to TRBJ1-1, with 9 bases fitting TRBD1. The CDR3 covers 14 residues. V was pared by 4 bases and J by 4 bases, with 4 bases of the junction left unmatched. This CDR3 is CASSSGTGSTEAFF. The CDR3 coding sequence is TGTGCCAGCAGTTCGGGGACAGGGAGCACTGAAGCTTTCTTT.

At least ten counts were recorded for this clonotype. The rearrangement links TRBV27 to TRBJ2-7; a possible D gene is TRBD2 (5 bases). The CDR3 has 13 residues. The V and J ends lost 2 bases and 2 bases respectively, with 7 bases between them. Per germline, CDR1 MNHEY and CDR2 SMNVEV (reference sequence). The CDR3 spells CASSLEGTYEQYF. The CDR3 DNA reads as TGTGCCAGCAGTTTAGAGGGAACCTACGAGCAGTACTTC.

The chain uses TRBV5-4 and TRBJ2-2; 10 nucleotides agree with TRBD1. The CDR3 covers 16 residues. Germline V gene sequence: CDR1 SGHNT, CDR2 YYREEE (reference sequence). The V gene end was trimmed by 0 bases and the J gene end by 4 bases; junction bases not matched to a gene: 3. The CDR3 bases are TGTGCCAGCAGCTTGGCCGGGACAGGGGCCACCGGGGAGCTGTTTTTT. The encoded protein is CASSLAGTGATGELFF.

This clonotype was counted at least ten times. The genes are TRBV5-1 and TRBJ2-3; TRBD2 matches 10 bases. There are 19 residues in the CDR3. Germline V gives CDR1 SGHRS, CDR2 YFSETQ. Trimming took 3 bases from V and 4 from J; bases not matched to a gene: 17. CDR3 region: CASSSLPSGGSGTADTQYF. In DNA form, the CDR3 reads TGCGCCAGCAGCTCACTACCTAGCGGGGGTTCCGGAACCGCAGATACGCAGTATTTT.

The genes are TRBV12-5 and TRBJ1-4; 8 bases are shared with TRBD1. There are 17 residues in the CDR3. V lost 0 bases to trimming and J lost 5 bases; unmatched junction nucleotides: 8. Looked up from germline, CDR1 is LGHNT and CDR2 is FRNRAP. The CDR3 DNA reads TGTGCTAGTGGTTTGGTACTTCAGGACAGGGTGAATGAAAAACTGTTTTTT. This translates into CASGLVLQDRVNEKLFF.

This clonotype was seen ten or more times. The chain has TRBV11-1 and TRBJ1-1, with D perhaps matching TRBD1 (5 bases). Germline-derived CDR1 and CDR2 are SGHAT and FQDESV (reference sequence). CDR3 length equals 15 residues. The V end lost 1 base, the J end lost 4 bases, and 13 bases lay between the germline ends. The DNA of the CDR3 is TGTGCCAGCAGCTTAGGAGGGGTCGGGATCACTGAAGCTTTCTTT. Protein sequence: CASSLGGVGITEAFF.

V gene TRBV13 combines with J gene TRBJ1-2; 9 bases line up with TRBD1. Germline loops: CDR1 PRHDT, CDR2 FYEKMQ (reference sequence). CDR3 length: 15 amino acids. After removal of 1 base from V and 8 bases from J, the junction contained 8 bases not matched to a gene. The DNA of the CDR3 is TGTGCCAGCAGCTTAGAGGGGACAGGGACGTACGGCTACACCTTC. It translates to CASSLEGTGTYGYTF. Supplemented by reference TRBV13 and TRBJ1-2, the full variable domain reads AAGVIQSPRHLIKEKRETATLKCYPIPRHDTVYWYQQGPGQDPQFLISFYEKMQSDKGSIPDRFSAQQFSDYHSELNMSSLELGDSALYFCASSLEGTGTYGYTFGSGTRLTVV.

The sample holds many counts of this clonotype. The DNA of the CDR3 is TGTGCCAGCGGGGGGCAGGCGCGTGAGCAGTTCTTC. Amino acid sequence: CASGGQAREQFF. V is TRBV7-9 and J is TRBJ2-1; perhaps D is TRBD1 or TRBD2 (6 bases each). The CDR3 is 12 amino acids. Germline V gene sequence: CDR1 SEHNR, CDR2 FQNEAQ (reference sequence). V lost 8 bases and J lost 9, with 14 bases in between.

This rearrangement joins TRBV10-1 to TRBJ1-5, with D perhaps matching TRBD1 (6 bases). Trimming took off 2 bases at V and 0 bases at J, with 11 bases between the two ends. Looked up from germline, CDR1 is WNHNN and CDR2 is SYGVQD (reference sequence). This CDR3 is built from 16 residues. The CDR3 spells CASSEGTSYSNQPQHF. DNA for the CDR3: TGCGCCAGCAGTGAGGGGACATCCTATAGCAATCAGCCCCAGCATTTT.

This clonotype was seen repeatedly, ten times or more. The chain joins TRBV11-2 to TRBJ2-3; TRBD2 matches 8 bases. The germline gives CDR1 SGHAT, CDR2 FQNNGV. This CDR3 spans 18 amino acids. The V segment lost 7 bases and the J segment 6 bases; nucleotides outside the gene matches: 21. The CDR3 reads CASIDSPPRGGNSDTQYF. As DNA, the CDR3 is TGTGCCAGCATCGATAGCCCCCCCCGGGGGGGCAATTCTGATACGCAGTATTTT.

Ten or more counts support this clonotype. The CDR3 DNA sequence: TGTGCCAGCAGCCCTGTGCCGATGGTGAACACTGAAGCTTTCTTT. Amino acid sequence: CASSPVPMVNTEAFF. The V gene is TRBV7-8, the J gene TRBJ1-1; no reliable D call. V dropped 5 bases and J dropped 0 bases, with 13 bases sitting between them. The CDR3 loop spans 15 amino acids. Germline-derived CDR1 and CDR2 are SGHVS and FQNEAQ.

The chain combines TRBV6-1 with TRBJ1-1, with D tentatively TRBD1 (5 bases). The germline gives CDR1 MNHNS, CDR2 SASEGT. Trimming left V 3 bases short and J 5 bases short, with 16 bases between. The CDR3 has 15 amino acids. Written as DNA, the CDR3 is TGTGCCAGCAGTGATCCTTTTCGGGGGTTTACTGAAGCTTTCTTT. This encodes CASSDPFRGFTEAFF.

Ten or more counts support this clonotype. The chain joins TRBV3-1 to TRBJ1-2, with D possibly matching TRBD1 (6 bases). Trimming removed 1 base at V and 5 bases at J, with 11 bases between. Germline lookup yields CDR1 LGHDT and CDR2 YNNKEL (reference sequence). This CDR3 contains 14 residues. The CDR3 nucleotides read TGTGCCAGCAGCCAAGCGAAGGGGGTATATGGCTACACCTTC. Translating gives CASSQAKGVYGYTF.

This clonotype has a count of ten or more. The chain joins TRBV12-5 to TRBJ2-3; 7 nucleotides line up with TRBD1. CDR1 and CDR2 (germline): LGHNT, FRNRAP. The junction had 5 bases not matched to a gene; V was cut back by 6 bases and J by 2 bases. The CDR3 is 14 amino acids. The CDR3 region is CASGDRRNTDTQYF. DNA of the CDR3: TGTGCTAGTGGGGACAGGAGGAACACAGATACGCAGTATTTT.

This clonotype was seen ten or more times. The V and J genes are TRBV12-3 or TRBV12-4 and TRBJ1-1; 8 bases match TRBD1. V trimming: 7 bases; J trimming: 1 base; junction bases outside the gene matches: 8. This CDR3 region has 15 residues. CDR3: CASNSNRGKNTEAFF. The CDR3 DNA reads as TGTGCCAGCAATTCCAACAGGGGGAAGAACACTGAAGCTTTCTTT.

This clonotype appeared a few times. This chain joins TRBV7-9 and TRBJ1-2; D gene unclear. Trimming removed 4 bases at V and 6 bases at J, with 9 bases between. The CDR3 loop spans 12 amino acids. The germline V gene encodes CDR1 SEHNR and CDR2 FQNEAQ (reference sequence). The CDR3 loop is CASSSLMDGYTF. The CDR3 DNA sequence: TGTGCCAGCAGCTCTTTGATGGATGGCTACACCTTC.

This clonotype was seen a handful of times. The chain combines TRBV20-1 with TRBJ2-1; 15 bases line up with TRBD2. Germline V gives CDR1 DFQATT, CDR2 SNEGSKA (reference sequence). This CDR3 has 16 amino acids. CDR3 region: CRPPGLAGGLYNEQFF. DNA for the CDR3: TGCAGGCCCCCTGGACTAGCGGGGGGGCTCTACAATGAGCAGTTCTTC.

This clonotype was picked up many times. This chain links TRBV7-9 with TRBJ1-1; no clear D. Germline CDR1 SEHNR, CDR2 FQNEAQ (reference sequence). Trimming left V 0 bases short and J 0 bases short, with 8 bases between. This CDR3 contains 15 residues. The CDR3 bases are TGTGCCAGCAGCTTAGCGCGTAAGGTGAACACTGAAGCTTTCTTT. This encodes CASSLARKVNTEAFF.

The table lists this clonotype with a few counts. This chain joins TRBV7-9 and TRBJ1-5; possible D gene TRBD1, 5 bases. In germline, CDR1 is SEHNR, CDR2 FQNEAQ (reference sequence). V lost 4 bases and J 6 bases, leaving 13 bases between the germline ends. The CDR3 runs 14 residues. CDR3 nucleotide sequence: TGTGCCAGCAGCTCTGACCCGGGGACTCAGCCCCAGCATTTT. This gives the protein CASSSDPGTQPQHF.

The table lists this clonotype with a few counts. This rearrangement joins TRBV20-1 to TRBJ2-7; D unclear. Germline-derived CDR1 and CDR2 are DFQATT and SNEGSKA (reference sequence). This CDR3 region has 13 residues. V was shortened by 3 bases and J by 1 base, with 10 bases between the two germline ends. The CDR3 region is CSASRPASYEQYF. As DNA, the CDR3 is TGCAGTGCTAGTAGGCCAGCATCCTACGAGCAGTACTTC.

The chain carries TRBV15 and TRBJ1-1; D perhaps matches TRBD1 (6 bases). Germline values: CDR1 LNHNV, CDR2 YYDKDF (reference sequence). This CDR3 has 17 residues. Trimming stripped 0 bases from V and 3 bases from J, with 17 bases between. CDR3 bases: TGTGCCACCAGCAGAGATGGGCCAGGGGCCTGGGACACTGAAGCTTTCTTT. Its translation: CATSRDGPGAWDTEAFF.

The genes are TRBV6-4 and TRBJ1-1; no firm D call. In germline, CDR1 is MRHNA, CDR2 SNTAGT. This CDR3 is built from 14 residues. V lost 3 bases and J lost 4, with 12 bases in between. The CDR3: CASSEIPQSTEAFF. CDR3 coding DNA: TGTGCCAGCAGTGAAATCCCCCAGAGCACTGAAGCTTTCTTT.